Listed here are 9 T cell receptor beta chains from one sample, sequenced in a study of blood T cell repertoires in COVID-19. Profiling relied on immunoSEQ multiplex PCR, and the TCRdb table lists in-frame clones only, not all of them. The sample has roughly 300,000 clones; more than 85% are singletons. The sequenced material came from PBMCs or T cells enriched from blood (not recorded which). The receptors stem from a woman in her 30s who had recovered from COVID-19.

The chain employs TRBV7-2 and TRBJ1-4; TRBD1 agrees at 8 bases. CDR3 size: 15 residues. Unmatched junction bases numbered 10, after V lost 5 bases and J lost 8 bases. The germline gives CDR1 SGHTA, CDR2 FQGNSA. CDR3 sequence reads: CASSLSPGGREKLFF. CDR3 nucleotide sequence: TGTGCCAGCAGCCTGTCCCCAGGGGGCAGAGAAAAACTGTTTTTT.

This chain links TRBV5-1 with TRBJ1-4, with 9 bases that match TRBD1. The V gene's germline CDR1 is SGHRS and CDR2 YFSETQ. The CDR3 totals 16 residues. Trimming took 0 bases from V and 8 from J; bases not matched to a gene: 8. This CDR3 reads CASSLGGWDRVEKLFF. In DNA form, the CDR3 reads TGCGCCAGCAGCTTGGGAGGCTGGGACAGGGTCGAAAAACTGTTTTTT.

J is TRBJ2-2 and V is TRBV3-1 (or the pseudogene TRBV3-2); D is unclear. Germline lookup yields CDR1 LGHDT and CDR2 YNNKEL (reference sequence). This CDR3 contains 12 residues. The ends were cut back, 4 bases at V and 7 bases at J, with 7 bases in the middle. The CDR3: CASSRDIGELFF. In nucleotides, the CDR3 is TGTGCCAGCAGCCGAGACATCGGGGAGCTGTTTTTT.

This chain's CDR3 is CASSLGGRDIQYF. The CDR3 DNA follows: TGTGCCAGCAGTTTGGGGGGGCGAGACATTCAGTACTTC. The chain combines TRBV12-3 or TRBV12-4 with TRBJ2-4, with D possibly TRBD2 on 7 matching bases. This CDR3 has 13 amino acids. V was pared by 3 bases and J by 8 bases, with 11 bases between.

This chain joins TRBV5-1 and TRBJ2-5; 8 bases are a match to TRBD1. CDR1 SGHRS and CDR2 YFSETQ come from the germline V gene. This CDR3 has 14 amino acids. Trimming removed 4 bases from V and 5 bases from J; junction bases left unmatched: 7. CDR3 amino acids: CASSTGQGRETQYF. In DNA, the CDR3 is TGCGCCAGCAGCACCGGACAGGGCAGGGAGACCCAGTACTTC.

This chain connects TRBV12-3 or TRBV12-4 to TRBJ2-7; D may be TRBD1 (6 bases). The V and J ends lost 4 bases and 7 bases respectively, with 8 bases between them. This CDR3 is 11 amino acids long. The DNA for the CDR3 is TGTGCCAGCAGTTACCAGGGGGAGCAGTACTTC. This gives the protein CASSYQGEQYF.

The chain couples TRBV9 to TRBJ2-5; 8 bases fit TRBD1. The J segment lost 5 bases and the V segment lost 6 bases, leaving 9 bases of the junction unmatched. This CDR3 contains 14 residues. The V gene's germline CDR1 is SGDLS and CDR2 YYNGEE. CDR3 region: CASTQGAVQETQYF. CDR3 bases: TGTGCCAGCACTCAGGGGGCGGTTCAGGAGACCCAGTACTTC.

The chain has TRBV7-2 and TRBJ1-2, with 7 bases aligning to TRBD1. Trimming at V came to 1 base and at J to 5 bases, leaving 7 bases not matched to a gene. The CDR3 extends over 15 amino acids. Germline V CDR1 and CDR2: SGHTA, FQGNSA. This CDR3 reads CASSLGQGPLYGYTF. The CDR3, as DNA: TGTGCCAGCAGCTTAGGACAGGGTCCCCTATATGGCTACACCTTC.

CDR3 bases: TGTGCCAGCAGCGCATCAGGGGAGACTGAAGCTTTCTTT. This encodes CASSASGETEAFF. This chain uses TRBV9 with TRBJ1-1, with a tentative D call TRBD1 (6 bases). The germline V and J ends were trimmed by 3 bases and 5 bases, with 11 bases remaining between them. Germline V CDR1 and CDR2: SGDLS, YYNGEE. The CDR3 runs to 13 residues.